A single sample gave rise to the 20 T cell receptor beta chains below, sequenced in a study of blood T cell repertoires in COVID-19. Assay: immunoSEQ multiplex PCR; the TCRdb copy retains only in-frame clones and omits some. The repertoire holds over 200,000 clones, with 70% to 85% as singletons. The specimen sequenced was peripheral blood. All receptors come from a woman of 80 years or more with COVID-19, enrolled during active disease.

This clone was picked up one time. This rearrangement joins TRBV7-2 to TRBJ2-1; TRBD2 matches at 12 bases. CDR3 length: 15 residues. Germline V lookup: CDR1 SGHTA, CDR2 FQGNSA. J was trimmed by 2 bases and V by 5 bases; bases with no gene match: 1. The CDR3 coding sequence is TGTGCCAGCAGCGGACTAGCGGGACCCTACAATGAGCAGTTCTTC. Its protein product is CASSGLAGPYNEQFF.

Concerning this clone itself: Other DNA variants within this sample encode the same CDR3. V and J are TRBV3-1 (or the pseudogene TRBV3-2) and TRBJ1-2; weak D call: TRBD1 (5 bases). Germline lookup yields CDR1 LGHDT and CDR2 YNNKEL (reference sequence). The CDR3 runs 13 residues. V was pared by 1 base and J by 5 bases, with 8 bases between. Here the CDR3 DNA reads TGTGCCAGCAGCCAAGGGGGGGGATATGGCTACACCTTC. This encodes CASSQGGGYGYTF.

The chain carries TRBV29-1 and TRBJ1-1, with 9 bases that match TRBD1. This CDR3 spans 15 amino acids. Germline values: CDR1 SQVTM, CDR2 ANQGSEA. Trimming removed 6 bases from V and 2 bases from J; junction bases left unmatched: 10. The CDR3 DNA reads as TGCAGCGTCCGGGACAGGGAGGTCTATAACACTGAAGCTTTCTTT. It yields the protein CSVRDREVYNTEAFF.

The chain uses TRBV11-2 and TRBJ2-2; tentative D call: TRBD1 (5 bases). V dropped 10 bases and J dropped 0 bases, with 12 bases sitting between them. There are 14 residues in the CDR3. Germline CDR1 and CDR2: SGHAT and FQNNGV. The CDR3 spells CAIVDKTNTGELFF. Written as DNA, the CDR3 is TGTGCCATCGTGGACAAGACGAACACCGGGGAGCTGTTTTTT.

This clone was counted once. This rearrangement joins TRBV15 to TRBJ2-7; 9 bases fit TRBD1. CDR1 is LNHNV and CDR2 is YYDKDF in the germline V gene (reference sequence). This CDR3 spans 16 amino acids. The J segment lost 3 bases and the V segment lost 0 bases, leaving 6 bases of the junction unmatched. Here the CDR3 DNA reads TGTGCCACCAGCAGAGACCCCGGGACAGGGATCTACGAGCAGTACTTC. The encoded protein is CATSRDPGTGIYEQYF.

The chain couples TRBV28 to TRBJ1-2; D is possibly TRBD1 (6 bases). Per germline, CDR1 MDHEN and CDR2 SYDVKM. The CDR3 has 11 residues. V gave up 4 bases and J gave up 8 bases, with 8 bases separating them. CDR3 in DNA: TGTGCCAGCAGTTCAACAGGGGGCTACACCTTC. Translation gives CASSSTGGYTF.

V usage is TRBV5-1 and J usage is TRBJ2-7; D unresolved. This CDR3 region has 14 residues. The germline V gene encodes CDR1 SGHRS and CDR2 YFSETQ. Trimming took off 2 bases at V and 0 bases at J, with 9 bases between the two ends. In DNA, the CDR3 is TGCGCCAGCAGCTTAACTGCAAGCTCCTACGAGCAGTACTTC. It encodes CASSLTASSYEQYF.

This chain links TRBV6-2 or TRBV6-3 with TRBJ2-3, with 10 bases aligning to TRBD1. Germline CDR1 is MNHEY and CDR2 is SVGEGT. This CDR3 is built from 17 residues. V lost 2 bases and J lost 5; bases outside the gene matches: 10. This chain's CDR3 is CASSYDSGTGDRDTQYF. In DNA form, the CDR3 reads TGTGCCAGCAGTTACGACTCCGGGACAGGGGACCGAGATACGCAGTATTTT.

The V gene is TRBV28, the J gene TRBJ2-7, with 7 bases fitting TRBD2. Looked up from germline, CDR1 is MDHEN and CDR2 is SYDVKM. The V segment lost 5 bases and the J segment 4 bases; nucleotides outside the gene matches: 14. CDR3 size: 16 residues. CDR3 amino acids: CASSAPVAGVGYEQYF. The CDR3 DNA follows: TGTGCCAGCAGTGCCCCCGTGGCGGGAGTGGGGTACGAGCAGTACTTC.

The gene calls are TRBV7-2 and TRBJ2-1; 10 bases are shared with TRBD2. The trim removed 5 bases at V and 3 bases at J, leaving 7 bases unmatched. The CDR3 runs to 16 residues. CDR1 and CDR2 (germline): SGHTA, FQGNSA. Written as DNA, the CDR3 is TGTGCCAGCAGCCGCGCCGGGACTAGCGACTACAATGAGCAGTTCTTC. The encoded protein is CASSRAGTSDYNEQFF.

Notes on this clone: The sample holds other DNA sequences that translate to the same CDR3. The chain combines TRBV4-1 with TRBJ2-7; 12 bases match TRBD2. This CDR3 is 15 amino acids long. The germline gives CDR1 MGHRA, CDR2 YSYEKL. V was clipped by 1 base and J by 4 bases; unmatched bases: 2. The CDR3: CASSQGLAGAYEQYF. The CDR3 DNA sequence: TGCGCCAGCAGCCAAGGACTAGCGGGGGCTTACGAGCAGTACTTC.

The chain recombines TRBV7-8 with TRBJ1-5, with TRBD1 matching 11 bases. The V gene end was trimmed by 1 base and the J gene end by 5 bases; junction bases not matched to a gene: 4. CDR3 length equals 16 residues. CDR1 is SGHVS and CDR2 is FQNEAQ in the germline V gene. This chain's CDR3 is CASSLDRDRGDQPQHF. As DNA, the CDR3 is TGTGCCAGCAGCTTAGACCGGGACAGGGGGGATCAGCCCCAGCATTTT.

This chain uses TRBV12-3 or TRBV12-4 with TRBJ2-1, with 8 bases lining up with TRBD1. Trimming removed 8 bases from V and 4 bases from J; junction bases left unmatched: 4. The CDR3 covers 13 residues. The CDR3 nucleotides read TGTGCCAGCTATACAGGGGGATACAATGAGCAGTTCTTC. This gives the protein CASYTGGYNEQFF.

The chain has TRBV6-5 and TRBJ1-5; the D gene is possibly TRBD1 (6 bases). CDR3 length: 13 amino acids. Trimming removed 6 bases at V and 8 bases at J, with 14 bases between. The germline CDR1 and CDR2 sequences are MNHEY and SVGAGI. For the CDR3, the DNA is TGTGCCAGCAGAGCGGACGACAGGAAGCCCCAGCATTTT. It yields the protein CASRADDRKPQHF.

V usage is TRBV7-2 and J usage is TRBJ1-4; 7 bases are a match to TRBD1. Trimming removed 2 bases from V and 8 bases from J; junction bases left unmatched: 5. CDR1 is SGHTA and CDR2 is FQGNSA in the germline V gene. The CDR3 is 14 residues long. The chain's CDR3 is CASSLTGVGEKLFF. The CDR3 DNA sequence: TGTGCCAGCAGCTTAACAGGGGTTGGAGAAAAACTGTTTTTT.

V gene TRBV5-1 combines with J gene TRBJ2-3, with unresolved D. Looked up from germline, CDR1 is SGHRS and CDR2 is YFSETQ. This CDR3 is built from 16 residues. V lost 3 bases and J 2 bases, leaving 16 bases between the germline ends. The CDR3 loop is CASSYASARLTDTQYF. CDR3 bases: TGCGCCAGCAGCTATGCCAGCGCGCGCCTCACAGATACGCAGTATTTT.

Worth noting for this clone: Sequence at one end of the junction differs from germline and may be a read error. The CDR3 loop is CASSLGAGNSGANVLTF. The CDR3, as DNA: TGTGCTAGCAGCCTGGGGGCTGGAAACTCTGGGGCCAACGTCCTGACTTTC. This sequence joins TRBV7-7 and TRBJ2-6; maybe TRBD1 (6 bases). The CDR3 runs to 17 residues. Germline V gene data show CDR1 as SSHAT and CDR2 as FNYEAQ (reference sequence).

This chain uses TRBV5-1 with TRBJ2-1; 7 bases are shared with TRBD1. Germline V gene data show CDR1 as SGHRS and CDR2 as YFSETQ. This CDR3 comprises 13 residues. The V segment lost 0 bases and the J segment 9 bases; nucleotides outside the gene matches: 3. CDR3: CASSLAGTAEQFF. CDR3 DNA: TGCGCCAGCAGCTTGGCCGGGACAGCTGAGCAGTTCTTC.

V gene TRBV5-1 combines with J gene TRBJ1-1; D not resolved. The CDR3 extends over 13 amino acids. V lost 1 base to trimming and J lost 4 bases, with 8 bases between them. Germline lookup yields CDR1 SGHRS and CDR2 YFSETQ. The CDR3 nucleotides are TGCGCCAGCAGCTTGTCGCGTGTCACTGAAGCTTTCTTT. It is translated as CASSLSRVTEAFF.

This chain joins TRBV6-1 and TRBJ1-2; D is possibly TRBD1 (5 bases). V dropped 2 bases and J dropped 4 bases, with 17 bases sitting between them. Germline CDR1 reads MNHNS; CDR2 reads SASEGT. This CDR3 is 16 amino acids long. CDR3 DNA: TGTGCCAGCAGTGAATCTTGGGGCACTTTGAGCTATGGCTACACCTTC. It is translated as CASSESWGTLSYGYTF.